Presented here are 23 T cell receptor beta chains from one specimen sequenced in a study of blood T cell repertoires in COVID-19. The data were produced by immunoSEQ multiplex PCR, yet TCRdb's version contains in-frame clones alone and is incomplete. The table includes about 380,000 clones, roughly 91% detected once. The specimen sequenced was PBMCs or T cells enriched from blood (not recorded which). These receptors were obtained from a woman younger than 30 who had recovered from COVID-19.

The chain uses TRBV4-3 and TRBJ1-6; D may be TRBD1 (6 bases). Trimming shortened V by 0 bases and J by 0 bases, and 9 bases separated the two germline ends. This CDR3 is 17 amino acids long. The germline V gene has CDR1 LGHNA and CDR2 YSLEER. CDR3 sequence reads: CASSQEAGASYNSPLHF. For the CDR3, the DNA is TGCGCCAGCAGCCAAGAGGCAGGGGCCTCCTATAATTCACCCCTCCACTTT.

The chain has TRBV13 and TRBJ1-2; D may be TRBD1 (6 bases). The CDR3 has 13 residues. Trimming left V 3 bases short and J 6 bases short, with 11 bases between. In germline, CDR1 is PRHDT, CDR2 FYEKMQ (reference sequence). The CDR3 loop reads CASSFTGSDGYTF. The CDR3 bases are TGTGCCAGCAGCTTCACAGGGAGCGATGGCTACACCTTC.

The chain is built from TRBV4-1 and TRBJ1-1, with 7 positions matching TRBD1. V lost 2 bases, J lost 0 bases, and 15 bases stayed unmatched. The germline V gene encodes CDR1 MGHRA and CDR2 YSYEKL. The CDR3 covers 19 residues. The CDR3 DNA reads as TGCGCCAGCAGCCAACTGCAAAGGGCCAGGGGGTTGTTGAACACTGAAGCTTTCTTT. Amino acid sequence: CASSQLQRARGLLNTEAFF.

This clone was found once. This chain links TRBV5-5 with TRBJ2-7; 7 bases are a match to TRBD1. Per germline, CDR1 SGHKS and CDR2 YYEKEE (reference sequence). The CDR3 spans 14 residues. The V segment lost 0 bases and the J segment 7 bases; nucleotides outside the gene matches: 7. The CDR3 protein is CASSLGQGREEQYF. As DNA, the CDR3 is TGTGCCAGCAGCTTGGGACAGGGCCGCGAGGAGCAGTACTTC.

The V call is TRBV10-2, the J call TRBJ2-7; 9 positions match TRBD1. The V gene end was trimmed by 5 bases and the J gene end by 3 bases; junction bases not matched to a gene: 5. The CDR3 is 14 residues long. Germline V gene lookup returns CDR1 WSHSY and CDR2 SAAADI. The CDR3 loop reads CASSPGQGHYEQYF. CDR3 DNA sequence: TGCGCCAGCAGTCCGGGACAGGGTCACTACGAGCAGTACTTC.

The V gene is TRBV7-8, the J gene TRBJ2-7; tentative D call: TRBD1 (6 bases). CDR1 is SGHVS and CDR2 is FQNEAQ in the germline V gene. V was cut by 1 base and J by 5 bases, with 15 bases left in between. There are 15 residues in the CDR3. This chain's CDR3 is CASSLGLQGSDEQYF. The CDR3, as DNA: TGTGCCAGCAGCTTAGGCCTACAGGGTAGCGACGAGCAGTACTTC.

This sequence joins TRBV5-5 and TRBJ2-7; D might be TRBD2 (6 bases). The germline V gene encodes CDR1 SGHKS and CDR2 YYEKEE (reference sequence). The CDR3 loop spans 11 amino acids. The V end lost 5 bases, the J end lost 3 bases, and 6 bases lay between the germline ends. Here the CDR3 reads CASRRDYEQYF. The CDR3 nucleotides read TGTGCCAGCAGGCGGGACTACGAGCAGTACTTC.

The chain carries TRBV5-1 and TRBJ1-2, with D possibly TRBD1 on 6 matching bases. Trimming pared 0 bases from V and 1 base from J, leaving 13 bases between. Germline V lookup: CDR1 SGHRS, CDR2 YFSETQ. The CDR3 has 16 residues. This CDR3 reads CASSLAYYRVNYGYTF. CDR3 coding DNA: TGCGCCAGCAGCTTGGCCTATTACAGGGTTAACTATGGCTACACCTTC.

The CDR3 DNA sequence: TGTGCCAGCAGTAGTCAGACAGGGTCGAACACTGAAGCTTTCTTT. Amino acids: CASSSQTGSNTEAFF. The chain combines TRBV6-5 with TRBJ1-1; 7 nucleotides agree with TRBD1. V was pared by 5 bases and J by 1 base, with 7 bases of the junction left unmatched. The CDR3 is 15 residues long. Germline lookup yields CDR1 MNHEY and CDR2 SVGAGI.

The V and J genes are TRBV19 and TRBJ2-3, with TRBD1 as a possible D gene (5 bases). The CDR3 is 16 residues long. The V end was cut by 5 bases, the J end by 0 bases, with 15 bases between. CDR1 is LNHDA and CDR2 is SQIVND in the germline V gene (reference sequence). This chain's CDR3 is CASSLSDTTSTDTQYF. The DNA for the CDR3 is TGTGCCAGTAGTTTATCGGACACTACTAGCACAGATACGCAGTATTTT.

The chain uses TRBV3-1 (or the pseudogene TRBV3-2) and TRBJ1-5; TRBD1 aligns across 7 bases. CDR1 LGHDT and CDR2 YNNKEL come from the germline V gene (reference sequence). Trimming cost V 3 bases and J 0 bases; bases outside gene matches: 2. The CDR3 covers 15 residues. This CDR3 is CASSQTGISNQPQHF. The CDR3 DNA sequence: TGTGCCAGCAGCCAGACAGGGATTAGCAATCAGCCCCAGCATTTT.

The chain carries TRBV30 and TRBJ1-3; a weak D match, TRBD1 (5 bases). The CDR3 contains 15 residues. Germline CDR1 GTSNPN, CDR2 SVGIG (reference sequence). Trimming took 4 bases from V and 0 from J, leaving 13 bases between them. CDR3 amino acids: CAWTRDSFSGNTIYF. DNA for the CDR3: TGTGCCTGGACCCGGGACTCCTTCTCTGGAAACACCATATATTTT.

This clone came up a few times. The chain carries TRBV19 and TRBJ1-6; TRBD1 is a possible D gene (5 bases). The CDR3 is 16 residues long. Germline loops: CDR1 LNHDA, CDR2 SQIVND (reference sequence). V gave up 5 bases and J gave up 0 bases, with 11 bases separating them. CDR3 DNA sequence: TGTGCCAGTAGTGCACGACAGAGCTCCTATAATTCACCCCTCCACTTT. This gives the protein CASSARQSSYNSPLHF.

The chain is built from TRBV19 and TRBJ2-1; TRBD1 might be the D (5 bases). Germline CDR1 and CDR2: LNHDA and SQIVND (reference sequence). The V gene lost 5 bases and the J gene lost 7 bases, with 21 bases spanning the gap. The CDR3 spans 16 residues. The CDR3 DNA is TGTGCCAGTAGTGATCCAAGACAGACCGTCCTTAATGAGCAGTTCTTC. Residues: CASSDPRQTVLNEQFF.

This clone was seen more than once but under ten times. The chain carries TRBV4-3 and TRBJ2-3; no definite D call. The CDR3 spans 16 residues. Germline CDR1 is LGHNA and CDR2 is YSLEER. Between the trimmed V and J ends, which lost 5 bases and 3 bases, there was a span of 18 bases. The CDR3 reads CASSYHPSAGTDTQYF. CDR3 nucleotide sequence: TGCGCCAGCAGCTACCACCCCAGCGCCGGGACAGATACGCAGTATTTT.

The rearrangement joins TRBV9 to TRBJ1-2, with 9 bases aligning to TRBD1. The CDR3 consists of 17 residues. V was pared by 0 bases and J by 4 bases, with 10 bases of the junction left unmatched. CDR1 is SGDLS and CDR2 is YYNGEE in the germline V gene. The CDR3 sequence: CASSVGDRAPLVYGYTF. CDR3 DNA: TGTGCCAGCAGCGTAGGGGACAGGGCCCCTTTGGTCTATGGCTACACCTTC.

The chain recombines TRBV6-5 with TRBJ2-3; no firm D call. Trimming pared 10 bases from V and 6 bases from J, leaving 11 bases between. Germline V lookup: CDR1 MNHEY, CDR2 SVGAGI. The length of the CDR3 is 11 residues. CDR3 DNA sequence: TGTGCCACCCGTCGGCGGGATACGCAGTATTTT. Translated, it gives CATRRRDTQYF.

The count of this clone is one. Other nucleotide sequences in the sample specify the same CDR3. The chain recombines TRBV5-1 with TRBJ1-1; 9 bases line up with TRBD1. The CDR3 consists of 15 residues. Germline V lookup: CDR1 SGHRS, CDR2 YFSETQ. V lost 4 bases, J lost 1 base, and 5 bases stayed unmatched. The CDR3 nucleotides are TGCGCCAGCAGCCTCGACAGGGGGTGGAACACTGAAGCTTTCTTT. Translated: CASSLDRGWNTEAFF.

The chain recombines TRBV2 with TRBJ2-7; TRBD2 agrees at 12 bases. After removal of 5 bases from V and 2 bases from J, the junction contained 4 bases not matched to a gene. In germline, CDR1 is SNHLY, CDR2 FYNNEI. This CDR3 region has 15 residues. The CDR3 sequence: CASSKTSGGPYEQYF. CDR3 nucleotide sequence: TGTGCCAGCAGTAAGACTAGCGGGGGACCCTACGAGCAGTACTTC.

For this clone: A junction boundary mismatches the germline segment, possibly from a read error. The CDR3 nucleotides are TGTGCCTGGAGTGTACTCGGACAGGCGGAATTC. It encodes CAWSVLGQAEF. The chain has TRBV30 and TRBJ1-2; TRBD1 agrees at 7 bases. The CDR3 spans 11 residues. Per germline, CDR1 GTSNPN and CDR2 SVGIG (reference sequence).

The chain employs TRBV7-2 and TRBJ2-7; TRBD1 might be the D (6 bases). This CDR3 is built from 15 residues. Germline V gene lookup returns CDR1 SGHTA and CDR2 FQGNSA. V was shortened by 4 bases and J by 2 bases, with 15 bases between the two germline ends. The CDR3 coding sequence is TGTGCCAGCAGCTCCAAAGGAGCAGGGGCCTACGAGCAGTACTTC. Its protein is CASSSKGAGAYEQYF.

The chain employs TRBV18 and TRBJ1-4, with D possibly TRBD1 on 5 matching bases. There are 14 residues in the CDR3. The germline V and J ends were trimmed by 3 bases and 6 bases, with 11 bases remaining between them. The germline CDR1 and CDR2 sequences are KGHSH and LQKENI. The CDR3 nucleotides read TGTGCCAGCTCACCGAGGACAACAGATGAAAAACTGTTTTTT. Translating it yields CASSPRTTDEKLFF. Drawing the rest from reference TRBV18 and TRBJ1-4, the complete variable domain is NAGVMQNPRHLVRRRGQEARLRCSPMKGHSHVYWYRQLPEEGLKFMVYLQKENIIDESGMPKERFSAEFPKEGPSILRIQQVVRGDSAAYFCASSPRTTDEKLFFGSGTQLSVL.

The gene calls are TRBV19 and TRBJ1-6, with TRBD1 as a possible D gene (6 bases). The CDR3 spans 14 residues. CDR1 and CDR2 from the germline V gene are LNHDA and SQIVND (reference sequence). V was trimmed by 8 bases and J by 7 bases, leaving 15 bases between them. DNA for the CDR3: TGTGCCAGTGGAAATCAGGGGCAGAATTCACCCCTCCACTTT. Its translation is CASGNQGQNSPLHF.